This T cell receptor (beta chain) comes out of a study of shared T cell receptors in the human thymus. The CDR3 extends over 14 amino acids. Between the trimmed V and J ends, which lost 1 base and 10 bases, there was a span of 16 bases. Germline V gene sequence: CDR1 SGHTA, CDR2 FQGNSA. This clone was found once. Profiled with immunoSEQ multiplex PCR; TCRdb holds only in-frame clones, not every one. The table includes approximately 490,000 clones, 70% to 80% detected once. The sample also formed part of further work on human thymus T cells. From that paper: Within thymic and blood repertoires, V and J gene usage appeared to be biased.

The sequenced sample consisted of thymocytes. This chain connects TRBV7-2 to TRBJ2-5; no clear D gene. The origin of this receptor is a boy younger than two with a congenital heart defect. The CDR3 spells CASSLVVSRGDQYF. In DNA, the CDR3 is TGTGCCAGCAGCTTAGTCGTTAGCCGAGGAGACCAGTACTTC.